These T cell receptor beta chains were read from a single sample in a study of blood T cell repertoires in COVID-19. Clones were sequenced by immunoSEQ multiplex PCR, and TCRdb holds only the in-frame ones, with some missing. Of about 87,000 clones listed, more than 85% are singletons. Sample: peripheral blood. Source of these receptors: a man aged 40-49 years with acute or convalescent COVID-19. CDR3s include the opening cysteine and the closing phenylalanine or tryptophan. The D gene is left open where the match is weak. Clone size is shown for a subset of rows, as once, few, many or a class of expanded clone.

-	TRBV7-3	-	TRBJ1-5	CASGEGGNQPQHF	TGTGCCAGCGGGGAGGGGGGCAATCAGCCCCAGCATTTT
-	TRBV9	-	TRBJ2-1	CASSVGRGGSSYNEQFF	TGTGCCAGCAGCGTAGGAAGGGGGGGAAGCTCCTACAATGAGCAGTTCTTC
-	TRBV7-9	-	TRBJ1-2	CASSLDSQGGYTF	TGTGCCAGCAGCTTAGATAGCCAGGGGGGCTACACCTTC
TRBD2	TRBV7-3	-	TRBJ2-3	CASSPRGDWRESTDTQYF	TGTGCCAGCAGCCCCCGGGGCGACTGGCGGGAGAGCACAGATACGCAGTATTTT
TRBD1	TRBV7-2	-	TRBJ1-1	CASSRDRGGTEAFF	TGTGCCAGCAGCCGGGACAGGGGCGGAACTGAAGCTTTCTTT
-	TRBV7-9	-	TRBJ1-5	CASSYDNSNQPQHF	TGTGCCAGCAGCTACGACAACAGCAATCAGCCCCAGCATTTT
TRBD1	TRBV4-1	-	TRBJ1-2	CASSQAIGLGQGANGYTF	TGCGCCAGCAGCCAAGCCATAGGTTTAGGACAGGGGGCAAATGGCTACACCTTC
TRBD1	TRBV2	-	TRBJ1-3	CAGWTGSVLSSGNTIYF	TGTGCCGGTTGGACAGGGAGCGTACTTAGCTCTGGAAACACCATATATTTT
TRBD1	TRBV5-5	-	TRBJ1-2	CASSQTGGVVYGYTF	TGTGCCAGCAGCCAGACAGGGGGTGTAGTCTATGGCTACACCTTC
TRBD1	TRBV12-3/TRBV12-4	once	TRBJ1-2	CASSRQGDYGYTF	TGTGCCAGCAGTCGACAGGGCGACTATGGCTACACCTTC
-	TRBV15	-	TRBJ2-5	CATSRARGIQETQYF	TGTGCCACCAGCAGAGCCAGGGGAATCCAAGAGACCCAGTACTTC
-	TRBV7-9	-	TRBJ2-7	CASSLFGGEPYEQYF	TGTGCCAGCAGCTTATTTGGGGGCGAACCCTACGAGCAGTACTTC
TRBD1	TRBV4-1	once	TRBJ2-2	CASSQEGQGASNTGELFF	TGCGCCAGCAGCCAAGAGGGACAGGGGGCGTCGAACACCGGGGAGCTGTTTTTT
-	TRBV2	-	TRBJ2-3	CASRAGRGPFGTQYF	TGTGCCAGCAGGGCCGGGAGGGGGCCGTTCGGTACGCAGTATTTT
TRBD1	TRBV2	-	TRBJ1-5	CASSPRRTGASLSNQPQHF	TGTGCCAGCTCCCCCCGGCGGACAGGGGCTTCTCTTAGCAATCAGCCCCAGCATTTT
TRBD1	TRBV10-3	-	TRBJ1-2	CAISLNRDRESYGYTF	TGTGCCATCAGCCTGAACCGGGACAGGGAAAGCTATGGCTACACCTTC
-	TRBV6-5	-	TRBJ2-7	CASSYAETYEQYF	TGTGCCAGCAGTTACGCCGAGACCTACGAGCAGTACTTC
-	TRBV29-1	-	TRBJ2-5	CSVEDKWGGQETQYF	TGCAGCGTTGAAGATAAGTGGGGAGGTCAAGAGACCCAGTACTTC
-	TRBV4-1	-	TRBJ1-6	CASSQDRVNSPLHF	TGCGCCAGCAGCCAAGATCGTGTAAATTCACCCCTCCACTTT
TRBD1	TRBV11-1	-	TRBJ2-1	CASSSRDRGDNEQFF	TGTGCCAGCAGCTCCCGGGACAGGGGGGACAATGAGCAGTTCTTC
TRBD1	TRBV6-6	few	TRBJ1-5	CASSKQGSNQPQHF	TGTGCCAGCAGCAAACAGGGGAGCAATCAGCCCCAGCATTTT
TRBD1	TRBV7-2	-	TRBJ1-2	CASSFMTGGDYGYTF	TGTGCCAGCAGCTTCATGACAGGGGGCGACTATGGCTACACCTTC
-	TRBV30	-	TRBJ2-3	CALDLTDTQYF	TGTGCCTTAGATCTCACAGATACGCAGTATTTT
-	TRBV29-1	-	TRBJ2-1	CSTEGKFGRATLGEQFF	TGCAGCACGGAGGGGAAATTTGGCAGGGCCACTCTGGGTGAGCAGTTCTTC
TRBD2	TRBV4-1	-	TRBJ2-5	CASSGTSGGEETQYF	TGCGCCAGCAGCGGTACTAGCGGGGGCGAGGAGACCCAGTACTTC
TRBD1	TRBV4-3	once	TRBJ1-4	CASSQDGQGNEKLFF	TGCGCCAGCAGCCAGGACGGACAGGGCAATGAAAAACTGTTTTTT
-	TRBV9	-	TRBJ1-2	CASSSPGRGYGYTF	TGTGCCAGCAGCTCTCCGGGCAGGGGCTATGGCTACACCTTC
TRBD1	TRBV5-4	-	TRBJ1-1	CASSPRQGMNTEAFF	TGTGCCAGCAGCCCCAGACAGGGGATGAACACTGAAGCTTTCTTT
-	TRBV9	-	TRBJ2-3	CASSVGREDTQYF	TGTGCCAGCAGCGTAGGGAGAGAAGATACGCAGTATTTT
-	TRBV5-5	-	TRBJ2-1	CASSSAPTSTSYNEQFF	TGTGCCAGCAGCTCGGCTCCAACTAGCACCTCCTACAATGAGCAGTTCTTC
-	TRBV5-4	few	TRBJ2-3	CASSSRDTYTDTQYF	TGTGCCAGCAGCTCACGGGACACCTACACAGATACGCAGTATTTT
TRBD1	TRBV18	-	TRBJ1-1	CASSPTQDRSHEAFF	TGTGCCAGCTCACCTACCCAGGACAGGAGTCATGAAGCTTTCTTT
-	TRBV7-8	-	TRBJ2-1	CASSLESFHNEQFF	TGTGCCAGCAGCTTAGAGAGCTTCCACAATGAGCAGTTCTTC
-	TRBV6-5	-	TRBJ1-1	CATTRVGGTEAFF	TGTGCCACCACAAGGGTAGGGGGTACTGAAGCTTTCTTT
TRBD2	TRBV2	-	TRBJ2-3	CARTAGGNTDTQYF	TGTGCCAGGACAGCGGGGGGAAACACAGATACGCAGTATTTT
-	TRBV12-3/TRBV12-4	-	TRBJ2-7	CASSLSGYEQYF	TGTGCCAGCAGTTTAAGCGGCTACGAGCAGTACTTC
TRBD2	TRBV15	-	TRBJ2-1	CATSRDLLAGGYNEQFF	TGTGCCACCAGCAGAGATTTACTAGCGGGAGGATACAATGAGCAGTTCTTC
TRBD2	TRBV4-2	-	TRBJ2-2	CASSQVAGVANTGELFF	TGTGCCAGCAGCCAAGTAGCGGGAGTGGCGAACACCGGGGAGCTGTTTTTT
-	TRBV27	-	TRBJ2-1	CASSLGGISYNEQFF	TGTGCCAGCAGCCTAGGGGGTATCTCCTACAATGAGCAGTTCTTC
-	TRBV15	-	TRBJ1-2	CATSRGGSPYGYTF	TGTGCCACCAGCAGAGGAGGGTCCCCCTATGGCTACACCTTC
-	TRBV5-1	-	TRBJ1-2	CASSPAWGGYGYTF	TGCGCCAGCAGCCCGGCCTGGGGCGGCTATGGCTACACCTTC
TRBD1	TRBV19	-	TRBJ2-4	CASSEQRTGTAKNIQYF	TGTGCCAGTAGTGAACAACGGACAGGGACCGCCAAAAACATTCAGTACTTC
-	TRBV6-2/TRBV6-3	few	TRBJ1-1	CASSYRRDEAFF	TGTGCCAGCAGTTACCGACGGGATGAAGCTTTCTTT
-	TRBV19	-	TRBJ2-7	CASSAGYYYEQYF	TGTGCCAGTTCCGCAGGGTACTACTACGAGCAGTACTTC
-	TRBV12-3/TRBV12-4	-	TRBJ2-2	CASGQGDTGELFF	TGTGCCAGCGGACAAGGCGACACCGGGGAGCTGTTTTTT
-	TRBV14	-	TRBJ1-2	CASSFSNYGYTF	TGTGCCAGCAGCTTCAGTAACTATGGCTACACCTTC
-	TRBV9	-	TRBJ1-3	CASSAVSGGGNTIYF	TGTGCCAGCAGCGCCGTCTCCGGGGGTGGAAACACCATATATTTT
TRBD2	TRBV5-1	-	TRBJ2-3	CASTELGGVADTQYF	TGCGCCAGCACCGAGCTTGGGGGGGTGGCAGATACGCAGTATTTT
-	TRBV5-6	-	TRBJ1-4	CASRGRLTGKLFF	TGTGCCAGCAGGGGGCGGCTAACTGGAAAACTGTTTTTT
-	TRBV2	-	TRBJ2-1	CASSSNGAAEQFF	TGTGCCAGCAGTTCTAATGGGGCGGCTGAGCAGTTCTTC
TRBD1	TRBV5-1	once	TRBJ1-1	CASSKGTGSFPEAFF	TGCGCCAGCAGTAAAGGGACAGGGTCCTTCCCTGAAGCTTTCTTT